The source of this T cell receptor (beta chain) is a study of blood T cell repertoires in COVID-19. Study background: Specimens from acute and convalescent COVID-19 originated in the United States, Italy and Spain.

The repertoire was sequenced with immunoSEQ multiplex PCR; TCRdb's copy has only in-frame clones and lacks some. The sample carries more than 95,000 clones, 75% to 85% recorded once. V lost 5 bases and J 2 bases, leaving 5 bases between the germline ends. CDR1 and CDR2 from the germline V gene are DFQATT and SNEGSKA (reference sequence). The CDR3 spans 11 residues. This clonotype was sampled from a man in his sixties with acute or convalescent COVID-19. The specimen was peripheral blood. The V call is TRBV20-1, the J call TRBJ2-3; D uncertain. The CDR3 is CSALVTDTQYF. The CDR3 bases are TGCAGTGCTCTAGTCACAGATACGCAGTATTTT.